This T cell receptor beta chain was found in a study of blood T cell repertoires in COVID-19. The germline CDR1 and CDR2 sequences are MDHEN and SYDVKM. V shed 3 bases and J shed 0 bases, with 8 bases lying between them. The CDR3 loop spans 14 amino acids. Source study methods: Reference gene primer amplification in the assay estimated nucleated cell counts. Using immunoSEQ multiplex PCR, the repertoire was profiled, and TCRdb retains in-frame clones only, with some absent. Clone size and the V and J calls come from that table; the DNA yielded D and trimming. The sample includes 25,000 to 30,000 clones, roughly 84% seen only once; the top ten take roughly 22%.

The chain links TRBV28 to TRBJ1-2, with a tentative D call TRBD1 (5 bases). The sample consisted of peripheral blood. This TCR came from a human donor in a cohort sampled during active COVID-19. Written as DNA, the CDR3 is TGTGCCAGCAGTTTCTCAGGGACTAACTATGGCTACACCTTC. Amino acids: CASSFSGTNYGYTF.